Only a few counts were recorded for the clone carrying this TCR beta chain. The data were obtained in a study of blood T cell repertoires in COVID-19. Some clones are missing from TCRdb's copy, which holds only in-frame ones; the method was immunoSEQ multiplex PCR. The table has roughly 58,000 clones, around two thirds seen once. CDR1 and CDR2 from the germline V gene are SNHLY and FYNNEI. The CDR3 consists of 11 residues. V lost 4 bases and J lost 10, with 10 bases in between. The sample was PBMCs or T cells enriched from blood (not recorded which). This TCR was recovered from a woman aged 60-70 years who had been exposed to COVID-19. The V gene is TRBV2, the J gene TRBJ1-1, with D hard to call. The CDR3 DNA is TGTGCCAGCAGTGGAGCACTGAGAGCTTTCTTT. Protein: CASSGALRAFF.